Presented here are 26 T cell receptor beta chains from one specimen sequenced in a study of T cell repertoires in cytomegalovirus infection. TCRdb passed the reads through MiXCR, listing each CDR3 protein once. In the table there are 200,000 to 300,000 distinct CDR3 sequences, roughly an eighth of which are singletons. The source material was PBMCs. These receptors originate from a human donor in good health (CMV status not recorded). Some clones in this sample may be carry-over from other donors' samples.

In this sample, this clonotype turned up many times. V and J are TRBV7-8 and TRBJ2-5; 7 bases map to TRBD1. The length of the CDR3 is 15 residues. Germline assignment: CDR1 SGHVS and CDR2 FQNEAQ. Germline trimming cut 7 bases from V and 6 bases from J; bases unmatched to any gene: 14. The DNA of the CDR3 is TGTGCCAGCAACCCACAGGGGAAGGCCTTGAAGACCCAGTACTTC. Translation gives CASNPQGKALKTQYF.

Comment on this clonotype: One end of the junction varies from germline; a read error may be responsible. CDR3 nucleotide sequence: TGTGCCAGCGGTTTACAGGGGGGAAAATCCTACGAGCAGTACTTC. This gives the protein CASGLQGGKSYEQYF. The chain recombines TRBV12-3 or TRBV12-4 with TRBJ2-7; TRBD1 matches at 8 bases. The CDR3 length is 15 residues.

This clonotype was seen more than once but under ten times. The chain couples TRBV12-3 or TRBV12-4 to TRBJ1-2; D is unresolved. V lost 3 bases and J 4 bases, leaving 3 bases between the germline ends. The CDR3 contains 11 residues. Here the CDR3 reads CASSLPYGYTF. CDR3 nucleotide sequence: TGTGCCAGCAGTTTGCCCTATGGCTACACCTTC.

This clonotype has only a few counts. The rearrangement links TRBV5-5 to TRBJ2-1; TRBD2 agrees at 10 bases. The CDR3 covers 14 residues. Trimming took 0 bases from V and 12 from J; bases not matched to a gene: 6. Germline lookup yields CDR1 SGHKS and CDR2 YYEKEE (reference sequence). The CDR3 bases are TGTGCCAGCAGCTTGGCTAGCGGGGGACAGCGGCAGTTCTTC. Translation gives CASSLASGGQRQFF.

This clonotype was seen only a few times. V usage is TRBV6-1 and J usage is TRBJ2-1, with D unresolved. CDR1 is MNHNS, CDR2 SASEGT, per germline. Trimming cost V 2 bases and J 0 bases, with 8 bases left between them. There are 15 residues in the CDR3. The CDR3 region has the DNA TGTGCCAGCAGTGAATCTTTGGCCTCCTACAATGAGCAGTTCTTC. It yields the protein CASSESLASYNEQFF.

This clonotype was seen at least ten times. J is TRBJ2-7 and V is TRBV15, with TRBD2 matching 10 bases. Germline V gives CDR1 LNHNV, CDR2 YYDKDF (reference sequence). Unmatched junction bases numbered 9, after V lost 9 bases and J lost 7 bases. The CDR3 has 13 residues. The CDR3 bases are TGTGCCACAGGAAGAGCGGGAGGGGAAGAGCAGTACTTC. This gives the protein CATGRAGGEEQYF.

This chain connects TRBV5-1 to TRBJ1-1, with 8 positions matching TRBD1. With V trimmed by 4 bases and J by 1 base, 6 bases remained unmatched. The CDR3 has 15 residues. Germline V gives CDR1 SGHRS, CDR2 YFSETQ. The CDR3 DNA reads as TGCGCCAGCAGCCTACGGACAGGGTGGAACACTGAAGCTTTCTTT. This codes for CASSLRTGWNTEAFF.

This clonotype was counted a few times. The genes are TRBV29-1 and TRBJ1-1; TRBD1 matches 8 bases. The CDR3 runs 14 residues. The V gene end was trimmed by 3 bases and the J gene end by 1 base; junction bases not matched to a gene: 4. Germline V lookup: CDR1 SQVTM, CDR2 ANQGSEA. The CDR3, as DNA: TGCAGCGTTGACAGGGGGCGACGGAACACTGAAGCTTTCTTT. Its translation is CSVDRGRRNTEAFF.

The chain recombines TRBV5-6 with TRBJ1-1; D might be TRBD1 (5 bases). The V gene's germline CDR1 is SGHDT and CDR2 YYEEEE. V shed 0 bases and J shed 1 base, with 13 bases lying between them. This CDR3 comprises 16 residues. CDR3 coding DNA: TGTGCCAGCAGCTTGGCTATGAGGGGCAGGAACACTGAAGCTTTCTTT. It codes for CASSLAMRGRNTEAFF.

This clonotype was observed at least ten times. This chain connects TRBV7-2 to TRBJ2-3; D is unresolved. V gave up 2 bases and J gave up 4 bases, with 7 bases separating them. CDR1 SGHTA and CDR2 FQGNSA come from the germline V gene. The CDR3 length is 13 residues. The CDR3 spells CASSLSFADTQYF. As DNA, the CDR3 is TGTGCCAGCAGCTTAAGTTTCGCAGATACGCAGTATTTT.

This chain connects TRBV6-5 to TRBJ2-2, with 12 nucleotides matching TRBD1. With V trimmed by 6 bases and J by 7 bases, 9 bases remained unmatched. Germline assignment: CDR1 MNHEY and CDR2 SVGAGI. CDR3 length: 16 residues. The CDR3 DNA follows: TGTGCCAGCAGAAGGGGGACAGGGGGCCGAGGCGGGGAGCTGTTTTTT. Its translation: CASRRGTGGRGGELFF.

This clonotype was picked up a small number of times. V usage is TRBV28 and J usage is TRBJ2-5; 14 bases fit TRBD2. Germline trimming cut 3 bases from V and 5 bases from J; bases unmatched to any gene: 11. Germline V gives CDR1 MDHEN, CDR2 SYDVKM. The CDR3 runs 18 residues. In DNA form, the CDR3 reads TGTGCCAGCAGTTTGGGCGTCGGATGGACTAGCGGGGGGGAGACCCAGTACTTC. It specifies CASSLGVGWTSGGETQYF.

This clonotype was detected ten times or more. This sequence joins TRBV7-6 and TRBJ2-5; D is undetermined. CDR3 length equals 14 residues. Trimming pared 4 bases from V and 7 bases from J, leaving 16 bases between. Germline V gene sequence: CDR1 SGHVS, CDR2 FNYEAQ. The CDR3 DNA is TGTGCCAGCAGCTCATTGGAGCGCACGACGACCCAGTACTTC. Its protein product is CASSSLERTTTQYF.

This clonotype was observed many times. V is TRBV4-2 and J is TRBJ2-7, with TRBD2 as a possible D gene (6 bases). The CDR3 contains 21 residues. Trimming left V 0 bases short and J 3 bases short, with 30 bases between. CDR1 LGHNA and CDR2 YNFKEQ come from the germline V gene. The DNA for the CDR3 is TGTGCCAGCAGCCAAGATCGGGGAGACCTGGGACTTTTCTACTGGCGCTACGAGCAGTACTTC. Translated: CASSQDRGDLGLFYWRYEQYF.

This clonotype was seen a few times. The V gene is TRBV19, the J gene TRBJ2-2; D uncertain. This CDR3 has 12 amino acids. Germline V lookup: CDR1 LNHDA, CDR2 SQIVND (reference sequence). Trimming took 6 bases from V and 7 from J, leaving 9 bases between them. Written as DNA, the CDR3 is TGTGCCAGTAGCCAGCTTATCGGGGAGCTGTTTTTT. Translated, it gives CASSQLIGELFF.

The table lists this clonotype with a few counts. CDR3 sequence reads: CASSPPGQGGTEAFF. Written as DNA, the CDR3 is TGTGCCAGCTCACCCCCGGGACAGGGGGGAACTGAAGCTTTCTTT. V and J are TRBV18 and TRBJ1-1; 11 nucleotides line up with TRBD1. Trimming cost V 3 bases and J 5 bases; bases outside gene matches: 5. Germline assignment: CDR1 KGHSH and CDR2 LQKENI. The CDR3 loop spans 15 amino acids.

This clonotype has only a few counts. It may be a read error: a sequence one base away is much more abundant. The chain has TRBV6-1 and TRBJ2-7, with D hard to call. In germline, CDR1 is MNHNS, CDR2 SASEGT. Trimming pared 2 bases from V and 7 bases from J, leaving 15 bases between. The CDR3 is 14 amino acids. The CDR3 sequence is CASSETGISGEQYF. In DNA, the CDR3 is TGTGCCAGCAGTGAAACCGGTATATCCGGGGAGCAGTACTTC.

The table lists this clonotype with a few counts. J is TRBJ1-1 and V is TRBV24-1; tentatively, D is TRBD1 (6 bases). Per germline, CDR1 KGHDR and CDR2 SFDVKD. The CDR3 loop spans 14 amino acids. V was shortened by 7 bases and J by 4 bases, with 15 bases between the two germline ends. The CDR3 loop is CATRGAGTVTEAFF. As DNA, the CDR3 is TGTGCCACCAGGGGGGCAGGGACGGTCACTGAAGCTTTCTTT.

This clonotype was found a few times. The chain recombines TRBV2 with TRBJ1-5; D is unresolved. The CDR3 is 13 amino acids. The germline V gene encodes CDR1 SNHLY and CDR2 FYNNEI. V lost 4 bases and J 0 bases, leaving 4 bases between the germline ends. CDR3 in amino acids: CASSVDSNQPQHF. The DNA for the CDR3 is TGTGCCAGCAGTGTTGATAGCAATCAGCCCCAGCATTTT. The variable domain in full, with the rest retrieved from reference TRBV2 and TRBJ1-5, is EPEVTQTPSHQVTQMGQEVILRCVPISNHLYFYWYRQILGQKVEFLVSFYNNEISEKSEIFDDQFSVERPDGSNFTLKIRSTKLEDSAMYFCASSVDSNQPQHFGDGTRLSIL.

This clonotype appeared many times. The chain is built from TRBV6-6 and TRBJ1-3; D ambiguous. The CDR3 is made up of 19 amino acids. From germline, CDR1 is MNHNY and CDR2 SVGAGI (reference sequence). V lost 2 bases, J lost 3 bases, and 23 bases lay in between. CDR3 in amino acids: CASSYGIRLWQRSGNTIYF. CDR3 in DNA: TGTGCCAGCAGTTACGGCATTCGGCTTTGGCAGAGAAGTGGAAACACCATATATTTT.

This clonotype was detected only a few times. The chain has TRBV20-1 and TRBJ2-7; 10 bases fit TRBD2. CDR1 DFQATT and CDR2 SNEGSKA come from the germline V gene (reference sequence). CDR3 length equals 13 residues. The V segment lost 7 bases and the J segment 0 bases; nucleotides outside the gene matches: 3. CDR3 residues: CSGLAGASYEQYF. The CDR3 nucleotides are TGCAGTGGGCTAGCGGGAGCCTCCTACGAGCAGTACTTC.

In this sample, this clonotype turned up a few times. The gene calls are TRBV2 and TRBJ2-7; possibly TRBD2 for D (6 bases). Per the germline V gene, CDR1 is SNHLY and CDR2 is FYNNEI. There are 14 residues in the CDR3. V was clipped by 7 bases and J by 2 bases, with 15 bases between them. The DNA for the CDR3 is TGTGCCAGCAAAACCGGGACTGGAACCTACGAGCAGTACTTC. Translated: CASKTGTGTYEQYF.

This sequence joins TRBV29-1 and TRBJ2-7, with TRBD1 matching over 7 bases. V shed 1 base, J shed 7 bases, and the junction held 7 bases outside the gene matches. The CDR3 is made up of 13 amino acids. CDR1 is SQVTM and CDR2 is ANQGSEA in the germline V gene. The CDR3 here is CSVEGARGREQYF. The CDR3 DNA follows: TGCAGCGTTGAAGGCGCGAGGGGGCGAGAGCAGTACTTC.

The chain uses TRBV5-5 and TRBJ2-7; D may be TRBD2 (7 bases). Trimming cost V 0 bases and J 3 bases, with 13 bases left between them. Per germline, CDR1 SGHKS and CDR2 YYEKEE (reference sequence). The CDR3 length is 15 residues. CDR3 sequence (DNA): TGTGCCAGCAGCTTGGTGCAGGGGAGGGTCTACGAGCAGTACTTC. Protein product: CASSLVQGRVYEQYF.

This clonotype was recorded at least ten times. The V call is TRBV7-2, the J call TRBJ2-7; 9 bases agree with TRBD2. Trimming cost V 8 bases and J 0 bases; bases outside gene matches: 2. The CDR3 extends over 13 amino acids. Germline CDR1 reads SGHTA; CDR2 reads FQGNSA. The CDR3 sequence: CASVSGSSYEQYF. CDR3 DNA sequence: TGTGCCAGCGTTAGCGGGAGCTCCTACGAGCAGTACTTC. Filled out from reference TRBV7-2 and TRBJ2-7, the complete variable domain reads GAGVSQSPSNKVTEKGKDVELRCDPISGHTALYWYRQSLGQGLEFLIYFQGNSAPDKSGLPSDRFSAERTGGSVSTLTIQRTQQEDSAVYLCASVSGSSYEQYFGPGTRLTVT.

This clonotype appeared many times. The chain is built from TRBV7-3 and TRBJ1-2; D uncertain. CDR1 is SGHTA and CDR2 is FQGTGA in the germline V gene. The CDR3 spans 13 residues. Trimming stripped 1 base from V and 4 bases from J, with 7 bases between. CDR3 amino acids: CASSLMPLYGYTF. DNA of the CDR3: TGTGCCAGCAGCTTAATGCCCCTCTATGGCTACACCTTC.